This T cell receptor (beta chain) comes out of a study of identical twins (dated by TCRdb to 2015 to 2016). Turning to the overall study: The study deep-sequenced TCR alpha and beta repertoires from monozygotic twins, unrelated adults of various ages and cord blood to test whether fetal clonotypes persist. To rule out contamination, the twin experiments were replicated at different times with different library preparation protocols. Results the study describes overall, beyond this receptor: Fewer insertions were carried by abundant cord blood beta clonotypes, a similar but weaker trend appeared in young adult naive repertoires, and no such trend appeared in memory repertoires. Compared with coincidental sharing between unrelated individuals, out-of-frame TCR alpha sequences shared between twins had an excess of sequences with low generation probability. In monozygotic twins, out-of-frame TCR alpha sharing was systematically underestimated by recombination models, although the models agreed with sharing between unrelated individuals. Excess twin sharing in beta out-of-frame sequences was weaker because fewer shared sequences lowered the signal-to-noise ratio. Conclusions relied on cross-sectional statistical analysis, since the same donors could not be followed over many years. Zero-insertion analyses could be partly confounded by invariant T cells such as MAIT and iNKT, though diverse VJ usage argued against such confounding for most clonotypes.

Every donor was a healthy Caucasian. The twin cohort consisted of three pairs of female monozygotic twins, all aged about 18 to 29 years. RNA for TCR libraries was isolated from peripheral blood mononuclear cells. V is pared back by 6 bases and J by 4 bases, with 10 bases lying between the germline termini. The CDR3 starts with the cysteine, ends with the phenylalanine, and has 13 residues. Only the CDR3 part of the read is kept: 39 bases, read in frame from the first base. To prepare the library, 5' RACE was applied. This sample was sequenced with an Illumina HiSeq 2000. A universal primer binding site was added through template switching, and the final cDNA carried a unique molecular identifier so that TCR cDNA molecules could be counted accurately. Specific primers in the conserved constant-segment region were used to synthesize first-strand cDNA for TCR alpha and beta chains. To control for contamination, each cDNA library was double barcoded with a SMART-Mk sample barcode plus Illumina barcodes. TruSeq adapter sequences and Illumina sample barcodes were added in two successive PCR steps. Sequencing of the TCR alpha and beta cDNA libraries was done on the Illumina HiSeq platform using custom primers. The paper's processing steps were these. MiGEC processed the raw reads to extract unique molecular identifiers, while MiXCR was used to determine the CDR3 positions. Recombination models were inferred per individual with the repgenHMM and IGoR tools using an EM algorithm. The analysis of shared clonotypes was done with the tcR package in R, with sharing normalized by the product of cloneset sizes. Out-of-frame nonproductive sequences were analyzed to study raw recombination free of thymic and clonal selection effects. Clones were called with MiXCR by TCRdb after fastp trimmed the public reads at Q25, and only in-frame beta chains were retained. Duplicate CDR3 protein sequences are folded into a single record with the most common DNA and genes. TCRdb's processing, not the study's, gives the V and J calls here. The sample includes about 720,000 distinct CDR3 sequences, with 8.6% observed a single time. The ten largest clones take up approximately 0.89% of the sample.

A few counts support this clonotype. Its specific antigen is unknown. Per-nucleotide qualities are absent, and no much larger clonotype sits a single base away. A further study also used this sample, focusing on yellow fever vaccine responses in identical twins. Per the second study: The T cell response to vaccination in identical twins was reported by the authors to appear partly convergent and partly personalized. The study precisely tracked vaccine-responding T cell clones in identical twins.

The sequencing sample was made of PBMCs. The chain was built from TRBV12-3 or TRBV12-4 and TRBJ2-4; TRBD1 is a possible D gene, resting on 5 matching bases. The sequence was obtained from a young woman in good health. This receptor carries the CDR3 CASSQGTKNIQYF. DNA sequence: TGTGCCAGCAGCCAGGGCACGAAAAACATTCAGTACTTC.